This T cell receptor (beta chain) was sequenced in a study of blood T cells in healthy people across ages. As to this clonotype: What it binds is not known.

Then a second PCR, running about 7 to 11 cycles, was carried out with a sample-barcoded 5' primer and a J-beta primer mix. A template-switch adaptor containing 12 random nucleotides labeled each cDNA molecule. Via MiXCR, TCRdb re-called the 5' RACE reads, giving one row per CDR3 protein. The sample consists of about 650,000 distinct CDR3 sequences, over 40% of them appearing once. Each donor's blood draw was around 10 milliliters of peripheral blood. The CDR3 is 16 residues long. The germline CDR1 and CDR2 sequences are SGHTA and FQGTGA. The junction had 8 bases not matched to a gene; V was cut back by 1 base and J by 4 bases. General study results and limits: Donor CMV status was unknown, possibly confounding expanded clonotype changes. Among long-lived donors, naive CD4+ cells were more numerous and diversity higher than in aged donors.

J is TRBJ2-3 and V is TRBV7-3; 7 positions match TRBD1. The source material was blood. The TCR was taken from a woman aged 80 or older in good health. CDR3 in amino acids: CASSLNPQGRSDTQYF. CDR3 coding DNA: TGTGCCAGCAGCTTAAACCCACAGGGGAGATCAGATACGCAGTATTTT.